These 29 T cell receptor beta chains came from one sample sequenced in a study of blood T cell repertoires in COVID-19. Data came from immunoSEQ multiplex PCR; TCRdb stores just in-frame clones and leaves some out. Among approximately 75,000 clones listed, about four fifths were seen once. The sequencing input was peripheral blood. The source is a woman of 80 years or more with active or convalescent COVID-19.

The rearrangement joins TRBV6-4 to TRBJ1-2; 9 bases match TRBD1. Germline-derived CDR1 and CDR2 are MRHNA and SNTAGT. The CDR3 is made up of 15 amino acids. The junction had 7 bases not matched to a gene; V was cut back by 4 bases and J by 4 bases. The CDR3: CASSVRTGESYGYTF. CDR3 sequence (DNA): TGTGCCAGCAGTGTCAGGACAGGGGAGAGCTATGGCTACACCTTC.

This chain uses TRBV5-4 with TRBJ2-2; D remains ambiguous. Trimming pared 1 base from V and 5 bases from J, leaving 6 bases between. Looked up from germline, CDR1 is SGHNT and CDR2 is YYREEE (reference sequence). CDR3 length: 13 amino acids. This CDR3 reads CASSLSLTGELFF. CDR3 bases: TGTGCCAGCAGCTTGTCACTAACCGGGGAGCTGTTTTTT.

This CDR3 reads CASSLVQGATGKLFF. CDR3 coding DNA: TGTGCCAGCAGCTTAGTACAGGGGGCGACAGGAAAACTGTTTTTT. V is TRBV7-6 and J is TRBJ1-4, with 9 bases matching TRBD1. The CDR3 sequence is 15 residues long. Losses at the gene ends were 1 base for V and 10 bases for J; bases not matched to a gene: 7. CDR1 and CDR2 from the germline V gene are SGHVS and FNYEAQ.

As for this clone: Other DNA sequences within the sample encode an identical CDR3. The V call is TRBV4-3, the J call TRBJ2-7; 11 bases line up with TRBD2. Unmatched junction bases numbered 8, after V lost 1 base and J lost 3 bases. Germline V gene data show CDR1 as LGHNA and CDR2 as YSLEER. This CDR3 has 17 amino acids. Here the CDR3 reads CASSQAATSGGIYEQYF. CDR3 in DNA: TGCGCCAGCAGCCAAGCCGCTACTAGCGGGGGTATCTACGAGCAGTACTTC.

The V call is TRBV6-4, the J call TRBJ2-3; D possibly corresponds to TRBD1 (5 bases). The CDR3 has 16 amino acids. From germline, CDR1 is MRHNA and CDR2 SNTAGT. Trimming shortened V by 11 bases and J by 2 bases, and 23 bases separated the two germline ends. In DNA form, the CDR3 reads TGTGCCCACAGGTGGGATCGGCAGGAAGACACAGATACGCAGTATTTT. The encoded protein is CAHRWDRQEDTDTQYF.

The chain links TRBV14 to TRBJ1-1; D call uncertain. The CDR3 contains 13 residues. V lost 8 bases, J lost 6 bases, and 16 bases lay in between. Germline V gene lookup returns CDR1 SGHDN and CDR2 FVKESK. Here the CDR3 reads CASRLSGSAEAFF. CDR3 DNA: TGTGCCAGCCGACTCTCTGGAAGCGCTGAAGCTTTCTTT.

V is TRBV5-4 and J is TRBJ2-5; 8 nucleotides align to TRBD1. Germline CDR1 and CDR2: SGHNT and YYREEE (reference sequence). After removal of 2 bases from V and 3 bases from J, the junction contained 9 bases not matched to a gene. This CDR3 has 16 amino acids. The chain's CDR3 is CASSLSSGGGEETQYF. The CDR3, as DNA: TGTGCCAGCAGCTTATCTTCAGGGGGCGGTGAAGAGACCCAGTACTTC.

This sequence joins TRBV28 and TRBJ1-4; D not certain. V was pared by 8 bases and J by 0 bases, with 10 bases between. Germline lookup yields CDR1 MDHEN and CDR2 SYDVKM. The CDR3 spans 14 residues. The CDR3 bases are TGTGCCAGCGGTGCGAGCGCAACTAATGAAAAACTGTTTTTT. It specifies CASGASATNEKLFF.

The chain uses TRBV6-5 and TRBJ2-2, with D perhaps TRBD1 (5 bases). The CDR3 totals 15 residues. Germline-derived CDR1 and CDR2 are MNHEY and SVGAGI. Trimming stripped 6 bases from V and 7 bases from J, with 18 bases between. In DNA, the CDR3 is TGTGCCAGCAGACAAGCGCGCAGGGTTGGCGGGGAGCTGTTTTTT. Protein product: CASRQARRVGGELFF.

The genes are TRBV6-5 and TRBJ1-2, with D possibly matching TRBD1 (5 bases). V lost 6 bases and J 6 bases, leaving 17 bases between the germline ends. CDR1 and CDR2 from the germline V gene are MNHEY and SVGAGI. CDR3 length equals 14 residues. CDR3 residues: CASSRGTGGDGYTF. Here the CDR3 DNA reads TGTGCCAGCAGCCGCGGGACGGGAGGGGATGGCTACACCTTC.

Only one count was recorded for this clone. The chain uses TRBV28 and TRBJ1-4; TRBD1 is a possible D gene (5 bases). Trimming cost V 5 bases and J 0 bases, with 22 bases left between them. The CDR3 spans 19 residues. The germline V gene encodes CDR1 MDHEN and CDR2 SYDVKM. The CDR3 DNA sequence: TGTGCCAGCAGTCCCCCTTCCGACAGCGGGAGCGCAACTAATGAAAAACTGTTTTTT. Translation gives CASSPPSDSGSATNEKLFF. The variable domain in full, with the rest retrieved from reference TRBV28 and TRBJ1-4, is DVKVTQSSRYLVKRTGEKVFLECVQDMDHENMFWYRQDPGLGLRLIYFSYDVKMKEKGDIPEGYSVSREKKERFSLILESASTNQTSMYLCASSPPSDSGSATNEKLFFGSGTQLSVL.

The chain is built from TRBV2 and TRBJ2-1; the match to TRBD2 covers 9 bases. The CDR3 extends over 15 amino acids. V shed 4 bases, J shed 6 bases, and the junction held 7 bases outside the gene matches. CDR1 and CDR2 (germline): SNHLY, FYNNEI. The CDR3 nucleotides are TGTGCCAGCAGTGTGAGAGCGGGGGGCCCCAATGAGCAGTTCTTC. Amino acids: CASSVRAGGPNEQFF.

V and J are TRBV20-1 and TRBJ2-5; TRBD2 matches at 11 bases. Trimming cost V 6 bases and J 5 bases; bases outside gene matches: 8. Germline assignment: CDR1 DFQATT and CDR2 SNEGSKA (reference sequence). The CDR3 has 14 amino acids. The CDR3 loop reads CSASLAGGGETQYF. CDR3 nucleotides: TGCAGTGCCAGTCTAGCGGGGGGCGGGGAGACCCAGTACTTC.

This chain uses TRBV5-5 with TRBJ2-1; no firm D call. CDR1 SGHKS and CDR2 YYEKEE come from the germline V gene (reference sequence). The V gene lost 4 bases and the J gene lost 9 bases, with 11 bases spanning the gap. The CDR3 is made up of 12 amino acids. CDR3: CASSDSRSEQFF. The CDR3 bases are TGTGCCAGCAGCGACTCCCGTAGTGAGCAGTTCTTC.

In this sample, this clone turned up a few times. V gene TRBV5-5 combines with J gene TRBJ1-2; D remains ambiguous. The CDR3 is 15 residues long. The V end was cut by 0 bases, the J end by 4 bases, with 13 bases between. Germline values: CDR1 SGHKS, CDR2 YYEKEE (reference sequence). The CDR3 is CASSLGPEQIYGYTF. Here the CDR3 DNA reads TGTGCCAGCAGCTTGGGTCCCGAACAGATCTATGGCTACACCTTC.

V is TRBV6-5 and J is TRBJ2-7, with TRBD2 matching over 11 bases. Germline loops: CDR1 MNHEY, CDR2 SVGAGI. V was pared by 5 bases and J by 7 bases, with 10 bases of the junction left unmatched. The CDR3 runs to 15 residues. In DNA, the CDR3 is TGTGCCAGCAGTCCAACGACTAGCGGGGCTGGGGAGCAGTACTTC. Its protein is CASSPTTSGAGEQYF.

The CDR3 DNA reads TGCGCCAGCAGCTTGGCCGGGGGTAAGGGTGAAAAACTGTTTTTT. It translates to CASSLAGGKGEKLFF. The V call is TRBV5-1, the J call TRBJ1-4; a weak D match, TRBD1 (5 bases). This CDR3 is 15 amino acids long. The germline CDR1 and CDR2 sequences are SGHRS and YFSETQ. V dropped 0 bases and J dropped 7 bases, with 13 bases sitting between them.

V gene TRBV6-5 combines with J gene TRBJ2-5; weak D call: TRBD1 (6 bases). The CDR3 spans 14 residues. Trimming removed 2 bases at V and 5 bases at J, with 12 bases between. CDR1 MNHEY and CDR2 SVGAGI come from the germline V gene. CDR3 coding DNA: TGTGCCAGCAGTTACAGGGGGAGAGGGGAGACCCAGTACTTC. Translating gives CASSYRGRGETQYF.

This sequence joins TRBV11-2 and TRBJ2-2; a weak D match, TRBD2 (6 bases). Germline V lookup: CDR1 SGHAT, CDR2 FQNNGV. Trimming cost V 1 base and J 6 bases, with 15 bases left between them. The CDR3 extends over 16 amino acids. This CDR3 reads CASSLGRAGFPGELFF. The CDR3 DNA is TGTGCCAGCAGCTTAGGGAGGGCGGGTTTCCCCGGGGAGCTGTTTTTT. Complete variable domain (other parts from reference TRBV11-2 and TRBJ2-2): EAGVAQSPRYKIIEKRQSVAFWCNPISGHATLYWYQQILGQGPKLLIQFQNNGVVDDSQLPKDRFSAERLKGVDSTLKIQPAKLEDSAVYLCASSLGRAGFPGELFFGEGSRLTVL.

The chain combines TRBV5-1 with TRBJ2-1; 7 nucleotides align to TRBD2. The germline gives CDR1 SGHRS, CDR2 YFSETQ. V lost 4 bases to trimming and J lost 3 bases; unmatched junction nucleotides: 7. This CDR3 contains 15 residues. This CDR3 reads CASSPRGDSYNEQFF. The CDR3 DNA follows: TGCGCCAGCAGCCCACGGGGGGATAGCTACAATGAGCAGTTCTTC. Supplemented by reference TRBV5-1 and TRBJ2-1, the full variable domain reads KAGVTQTPRYLIKTRGQQVTLSCSPISGHRSVSWYQQTPGQGLQFLFEYFSETQRNKGNFPGRFSGRQFSNSRSEMNVSTLELGDSALYLCASSPRGDSYNEQFFGPGTRLTVL.

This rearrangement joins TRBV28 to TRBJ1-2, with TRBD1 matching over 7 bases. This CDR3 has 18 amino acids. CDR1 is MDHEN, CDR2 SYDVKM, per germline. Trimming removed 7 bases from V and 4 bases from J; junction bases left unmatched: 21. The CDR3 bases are TGTGCCAGCATCCGAGGGGGCGCGGCCCCCACAATTCCCTATGGCTACACCTTC. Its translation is CASIRGGAAPTIPYGYTF.

The CDR3 nucleotides are TGCGCCAGCAGCACCTTCAACCAAAACATGGGCACAGATACGCAGTATTTT. This sequence encodes CASSTFNQNMGTDTQYF. The J gene is TRBJ2-3, the V gene TRBV5-1, with unresolved D. The CDR3 sequence is 17 residues long. Trimming stripped 4 bases from V and 1 base from J, with 19 bases between. Germline V gene data show CDR1 as SGHRS and CDR2 as YFSETQ.

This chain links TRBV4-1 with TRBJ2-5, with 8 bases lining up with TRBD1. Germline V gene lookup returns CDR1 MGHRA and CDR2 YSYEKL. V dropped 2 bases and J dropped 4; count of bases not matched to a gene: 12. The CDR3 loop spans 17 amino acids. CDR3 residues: CASSQPRTGIARETQYF. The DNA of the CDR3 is TGCGCCAGCAGCCAACCCCGGACAGGGATCGCGAGAGAGACCCAGTACTTC.

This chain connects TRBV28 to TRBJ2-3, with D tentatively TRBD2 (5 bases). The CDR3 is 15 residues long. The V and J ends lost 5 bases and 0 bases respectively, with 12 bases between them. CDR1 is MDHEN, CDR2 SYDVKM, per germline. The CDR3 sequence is CASSPHEGSTDTQYF. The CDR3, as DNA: TGTGCCAGCAGTCCCCATGAGGGTAGCACAGATACGCAGTATTTT.

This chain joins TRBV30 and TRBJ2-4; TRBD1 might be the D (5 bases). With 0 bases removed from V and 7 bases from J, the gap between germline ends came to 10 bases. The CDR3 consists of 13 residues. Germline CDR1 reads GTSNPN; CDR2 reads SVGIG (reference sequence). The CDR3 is CAWSVQSGNIQYF. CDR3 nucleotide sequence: TGTGCCTGGAGTGTACAGTCAGGGAACATTCAGTACTTC. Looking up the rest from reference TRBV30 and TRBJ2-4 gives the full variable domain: SQTIHQWPATLVQPVGSPLSLECTVEGTSNPNLYWYRQAAGRGLQLLFYSVGIGQISSEVPQNLSASRPQDRQFILSSKKLLLSDSGFYLCAWSVQSGNIQYFGAGTRLSVL.

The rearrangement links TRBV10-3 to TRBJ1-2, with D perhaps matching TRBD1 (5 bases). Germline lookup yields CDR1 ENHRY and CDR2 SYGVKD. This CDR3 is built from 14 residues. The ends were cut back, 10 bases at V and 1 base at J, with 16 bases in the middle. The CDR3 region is CATVAGGLNYGYTF. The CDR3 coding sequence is TGTGCCACCGTTGCGGGGGGTCTTAACTATGGCTACACCTTC.

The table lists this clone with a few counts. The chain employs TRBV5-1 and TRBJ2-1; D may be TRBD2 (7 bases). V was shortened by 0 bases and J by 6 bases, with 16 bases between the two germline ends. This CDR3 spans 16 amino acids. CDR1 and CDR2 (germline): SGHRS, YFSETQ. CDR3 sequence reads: CASSLALGRGANEQFF. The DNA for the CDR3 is TGCGCCAGCAGCTTGGCCCTAGGACGGGGGGCCAATGAGCAGTTCTTC. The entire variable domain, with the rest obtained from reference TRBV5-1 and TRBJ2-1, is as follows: KAGVTQTPRYLIKTRGQQVTLSCSPISGHRSVSWYQQTPGQGLQFLFEYFSETQRNKGNFPGRFSGRQFSNSRSEMNVSTLELGDSALYLCASSLALGRGANEQFFGPGTRLTVL.

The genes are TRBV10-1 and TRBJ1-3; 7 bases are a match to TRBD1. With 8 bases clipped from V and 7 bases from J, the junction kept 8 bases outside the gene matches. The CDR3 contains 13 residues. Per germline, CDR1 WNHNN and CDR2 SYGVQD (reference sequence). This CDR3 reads CASGLQGTNTIYF. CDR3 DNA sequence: TGCGCCAGCGGATTACAGGGGACGAACACCATATATTTT.

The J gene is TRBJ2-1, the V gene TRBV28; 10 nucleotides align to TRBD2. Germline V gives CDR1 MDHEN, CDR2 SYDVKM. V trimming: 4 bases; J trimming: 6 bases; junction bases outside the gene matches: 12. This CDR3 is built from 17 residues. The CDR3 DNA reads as TGTGCCAGCAGTTCCCTCGCTGGAGCGGGGGGGGGCAATGAGCAGTTCTTC. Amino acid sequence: CASSSLAGAGGGNEQFF.